Included here is one TCR beta chain sequence, with context. V was pared by 6 bases and J by 3 bases, with 10 bases of the junction left unmatched. The CDR3 spans 16 residues. Germline CDR1 reads SGHTA; CDR2 reads FQGNSA. The data were obtained in a study of PD-L1 blockade in urothelial cancer. Study information: Once treatment had started, blood was analyzed at 3 weeks (second dose) and again at 6 weeks.

Synthetically made TCR analog templates were put into each PCR as spikes. Clones were read by immunoSEQ multiplex PCR, and TCRdb kept only the in-frame ones, dropping some. Among over 45,000 clones listed, 70% to 90% were seen once. This chain links TRBV7-2 with TRBJ2-7; 11 bases map to TRBD1. The sequencing used PBMCs, collected around atezolizumab (anti-PD-L1) treatment. This sequence was found in a man aged 60-69 years with urothelial cancer. CDR3 sequence: CASSPWTGGLGYEQYF. CDR3 nucleotides: TGTGCCAGCAGTCCATGGACAGGGGGCTTAGGCTACGAGCAGTACTTC. Combining the CDR3 with reference TRBV7-2 and TRBJ2-7 gives the whole variable domain GAGVSQSPSNKVTEKGKDVELRCDPISGHTALYWYRQSLGQGLEFLIYFQGNSAPDKSGLPSDRFSAERTGGSVSTLTIQRTQQEDSAVYLCASSPWTGGLGYEQYFGPGTRLTVT.